The rows below give T cell receptor beta chains drawn from one sample of a study of PD-1 blockade in classical Hodgkin lymphoma. Using immunoSEQ multiplex PCR, the repertoire was profiled, and TCRdb retains in-frame clones only, with some absent. This repertoire shows roughly 31,000 clones, 80% to 90% found once; its top ten account for approximately 0.36%. The sequenced sample consisted of CD4+ T cells from blood. These receptors originate from a human donor with classical Hodgkin lymphoma. Both conserved end residues are trimmed from each CDR3. Each record gives: CDR3 protein, V gene, D gene, clone size. A D gene is named only where the DNA matches it firmly. The listing skips clone size in some rows; elsewhere it reads once, few, many or a size class.

CDR3 protein: ASSIDGTGGTDTQY; V gene: TRBV19; D gene: TRBD1; clone size: .
CDR3 protein: ASSLGLQTDYNEQF; V gene: TRBV5-1; D gene: .; clone size: .
CDR3 protein: ASSVGAEETQY; V gene: TRBV9; D gene: .; clone size: .
CDR3 protein: ASSLVGGRGNSTDTQY; V gene: TRBV5-6; D gene: TRBD2; clone size: .
CDR3 protein: ASSPTGVFGYT; V gene: TRBV7-8; D gene: TRBD1; clone size: .
CDR3 protein: ASRPSRGYEQY; V gene: TRBV28; D gene: .; clone size: .
CDR3 protein: ASARERIGETQY; V gene: TRBV2; D gene: .; clone size: once
CDR3 protein: ATSRALGRGNIQY; V gene: TRBV15; D gene: .; clone size: once
CDR3 protein: ASSLEPGLAGVLGTDTQY; V gene: TRBV11-2; D gene: TRBD2; clone size: .
CDR3 protein: ASSEALLLNQPQH; V gene: TRBV6-1; D gene: .; clone size: .
CDR3 protein: ASSYGQRDTQY; V gene: TRBV6-6; D gene: .; clone size: .
CDR3 protein: ASSDGTGEGITYEQY; V gene: TRBV6-1; D gene: TRBD1; clone size: once
CDR3 protein: ASSKGQLQETQY; V gene: TRBV2; D gene: TRBD1; clone size: once
CDR3 protein: ASSFGSAEGGYT; V gene: TRBV28; D gene: .; clone size: .
CDR3 protein: ASSPGGRVNEKLF; V gene: TRBV28; D gene: .; clone size: .
CDR3 protein: ASSLARTGGSLNYGYT; V gene: TRBV5-4; D gene: TRBD1; clone size: .